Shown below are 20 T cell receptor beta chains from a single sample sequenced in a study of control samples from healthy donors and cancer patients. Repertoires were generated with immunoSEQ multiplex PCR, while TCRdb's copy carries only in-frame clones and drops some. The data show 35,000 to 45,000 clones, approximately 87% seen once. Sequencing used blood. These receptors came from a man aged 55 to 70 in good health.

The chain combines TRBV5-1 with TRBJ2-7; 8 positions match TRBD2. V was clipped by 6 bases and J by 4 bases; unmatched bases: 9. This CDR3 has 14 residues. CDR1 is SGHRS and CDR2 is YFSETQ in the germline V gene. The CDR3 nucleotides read TGCGCCAGCACCCCGGGGGGGGCCGGTTACGAGCAGTACTTC. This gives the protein CASTPGGAGYEQYF.

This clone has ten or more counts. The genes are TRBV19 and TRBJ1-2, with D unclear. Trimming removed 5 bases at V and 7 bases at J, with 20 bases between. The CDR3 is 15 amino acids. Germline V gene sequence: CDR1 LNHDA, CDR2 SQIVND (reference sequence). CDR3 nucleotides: TGTGCCAGTAGTTTCTCGACCGCGCAGTTGAGTGGCTACACCTTC. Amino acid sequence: CASSFSTAQLSGYTF.

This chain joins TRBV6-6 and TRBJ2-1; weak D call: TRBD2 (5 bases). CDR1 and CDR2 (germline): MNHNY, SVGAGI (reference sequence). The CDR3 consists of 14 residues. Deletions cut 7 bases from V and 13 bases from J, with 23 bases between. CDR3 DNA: TGTGCCAGCAATCCAAGCGGAACGTACGGGAAACAGTTCTTC. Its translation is CASNPSGTYGKQFF.

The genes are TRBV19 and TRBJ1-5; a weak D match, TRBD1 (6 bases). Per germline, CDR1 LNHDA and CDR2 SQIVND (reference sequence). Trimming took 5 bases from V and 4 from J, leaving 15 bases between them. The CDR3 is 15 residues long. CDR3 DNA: TGTGCCAGTAGTGGGGATAGGGGGAGGAATCAGCCCCAGCATTTT. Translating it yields CASSGDRGRNQPQHF.

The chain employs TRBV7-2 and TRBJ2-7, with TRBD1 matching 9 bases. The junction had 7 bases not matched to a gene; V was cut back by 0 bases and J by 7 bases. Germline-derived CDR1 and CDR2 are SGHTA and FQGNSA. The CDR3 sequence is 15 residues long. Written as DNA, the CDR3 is TGTGCCAGCAGCTTAGCCGGGACAGGGATATATGAGCAGTACTTC. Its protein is CASSLAGTGIYEQYF.

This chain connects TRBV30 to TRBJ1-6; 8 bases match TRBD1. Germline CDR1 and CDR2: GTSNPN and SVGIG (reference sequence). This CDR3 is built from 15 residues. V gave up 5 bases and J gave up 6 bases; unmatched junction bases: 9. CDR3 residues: CAWVLEDRVNSPLHF. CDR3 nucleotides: TGTGCCTGGGTGCTGGAGGACAGGGTTAATTCACCCCTCCACTTT.

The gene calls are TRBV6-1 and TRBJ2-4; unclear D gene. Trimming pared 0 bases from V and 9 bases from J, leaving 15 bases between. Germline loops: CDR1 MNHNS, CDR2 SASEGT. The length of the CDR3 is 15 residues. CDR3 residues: CASSEALRPTPIQYF. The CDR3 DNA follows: TGTGCCAGCAGTGAAGCGCTTAGGCCGACCCCCATTCAGTACTTC.

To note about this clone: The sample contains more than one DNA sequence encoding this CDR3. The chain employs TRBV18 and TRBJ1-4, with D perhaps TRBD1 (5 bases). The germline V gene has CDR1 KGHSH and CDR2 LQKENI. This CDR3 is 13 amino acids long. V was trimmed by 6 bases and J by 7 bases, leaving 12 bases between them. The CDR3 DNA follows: TGTGCCAGCTCCCCCCAGGGTGGTGAAAAACTGTTTTTT. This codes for CASSPQGGEKLFF.

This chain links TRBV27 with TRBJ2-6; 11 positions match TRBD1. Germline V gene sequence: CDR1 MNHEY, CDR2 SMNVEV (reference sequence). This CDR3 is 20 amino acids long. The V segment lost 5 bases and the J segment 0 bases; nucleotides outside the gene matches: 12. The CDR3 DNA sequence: TGTGCCAGCAGTCCTTGGGGGAGGGGACAGGGGGACTCTGGGGCCAACGTCCTGACTTTC. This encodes CASSPWGRGQGDSGANVLTF.

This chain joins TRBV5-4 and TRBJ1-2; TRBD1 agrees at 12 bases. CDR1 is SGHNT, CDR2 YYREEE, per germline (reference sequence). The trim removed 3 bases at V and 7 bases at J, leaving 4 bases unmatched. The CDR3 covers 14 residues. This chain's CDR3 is CASSWDRGLGGYTF. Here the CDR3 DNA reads TGTGCCAGCAGCTGGGACAGGGGGCTTGGTGGCTACACCTTC.

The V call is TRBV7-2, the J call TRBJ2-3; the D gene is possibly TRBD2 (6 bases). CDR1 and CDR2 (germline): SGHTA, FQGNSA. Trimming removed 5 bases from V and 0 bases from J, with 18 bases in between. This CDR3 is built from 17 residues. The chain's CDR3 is CASSPARRGPSTDTQYF. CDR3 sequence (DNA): TGTGCCAGCAGCCCGGCTCGGCGGGGCCCTAGCACAGATACGCAGTATTTT.

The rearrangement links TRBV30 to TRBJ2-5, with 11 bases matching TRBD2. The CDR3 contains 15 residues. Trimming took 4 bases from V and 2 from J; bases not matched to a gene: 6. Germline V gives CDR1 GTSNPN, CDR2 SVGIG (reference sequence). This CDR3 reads CAWTSGGPIQETQYF. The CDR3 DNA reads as TGTGCCTGGACTAGCGGGGGGCCTATTCAAGAGACCCAGTACTTC.

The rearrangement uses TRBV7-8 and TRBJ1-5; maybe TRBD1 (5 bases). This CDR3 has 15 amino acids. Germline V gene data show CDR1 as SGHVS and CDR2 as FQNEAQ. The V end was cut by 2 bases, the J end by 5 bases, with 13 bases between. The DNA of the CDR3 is TGTGCCAGCAGCTTATCGGGGGGAATAGATCAGCCCCAGCATTTT. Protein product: CASSLSGGIDQPQHF.

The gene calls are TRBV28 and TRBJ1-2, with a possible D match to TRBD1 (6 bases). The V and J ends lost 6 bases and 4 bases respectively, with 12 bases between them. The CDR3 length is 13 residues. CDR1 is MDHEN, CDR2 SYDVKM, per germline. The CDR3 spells CASSRDRFYGYTF. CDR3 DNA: TGTGCCAGCAGCCGAGACAGGTTCTATGGCTACACCTTC.

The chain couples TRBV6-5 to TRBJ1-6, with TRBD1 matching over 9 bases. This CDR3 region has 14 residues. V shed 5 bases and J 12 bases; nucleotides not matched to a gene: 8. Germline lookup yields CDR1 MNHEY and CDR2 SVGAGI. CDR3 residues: CASSMDRGRGPLHF. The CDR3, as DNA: TGTGCCAGCAGTATGGACAGGGGAAGAGGACCCCTCCACTTT.

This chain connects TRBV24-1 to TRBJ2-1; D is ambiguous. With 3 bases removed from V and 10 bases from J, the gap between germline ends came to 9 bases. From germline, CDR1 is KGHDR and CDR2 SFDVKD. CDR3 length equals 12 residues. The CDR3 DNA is TGTGCCACCAGTGATCTCTGGCGAGAGCAGTTCTTC. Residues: CATSDLWREQFF.

CDR3 residues: CASSYRQQGFNEKLFF. The CDR3 nucleotides read TGTGCCAGCAGCTATAGGCAACAGGGTTTTAATGAAAAACTGTTTTTT. V usage is TRBV7-8 and J usage is TRBJ1-4, with a tentative D call TRBD1 (6 bases). Trimming took 4 bases from V and 4 from J, leaving 16 bases between them. CDR3 length equals 16 residues. Germline V gives CDR1 SGHVS, CDR2 FQNEAQ. The variable domain in full, with the rest retrieved from reference TRBV7-8 and TRBJ1-4, is GAGVSQSPRYKVAKRGQDVALRCDPISGHVSLFWYQQALGQGPEFLTYFQNEAQLDKSGLPSDRFFAERPEGSVSTLKIQRTQQEDSAVYLCASSYRQQGFNEKLFFGSGTQLSVL.

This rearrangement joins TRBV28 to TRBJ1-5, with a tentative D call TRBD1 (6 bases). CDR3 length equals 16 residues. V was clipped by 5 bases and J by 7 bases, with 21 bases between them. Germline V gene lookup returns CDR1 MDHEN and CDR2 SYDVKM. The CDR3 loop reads CASSPIGGPRGQPQHF. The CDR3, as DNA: TGTGCCAGCAGTCCAATAGGGGGGCCCCGGGGGCAGCCCCAGCATTTT.

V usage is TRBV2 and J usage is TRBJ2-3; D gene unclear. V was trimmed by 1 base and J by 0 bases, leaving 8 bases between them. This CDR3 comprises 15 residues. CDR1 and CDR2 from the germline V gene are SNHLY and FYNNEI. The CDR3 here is CASSEGAPSTDTQYF. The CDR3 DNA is TGTGCCAGCAGTGAAGGCGCACCTAGCACAGATACGCAGTATTTT.

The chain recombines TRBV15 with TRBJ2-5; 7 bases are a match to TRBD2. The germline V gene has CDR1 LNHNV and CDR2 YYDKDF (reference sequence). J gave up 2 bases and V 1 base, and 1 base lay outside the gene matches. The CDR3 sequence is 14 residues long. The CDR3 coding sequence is TGTGCCACCAGCAGAGGACTAGCACAAGAGACCCAGTACTTC. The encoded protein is CATSRGLAQETQYF. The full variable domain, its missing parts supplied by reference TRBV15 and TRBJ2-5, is DAMVIQNPRYQVTQFGKPVTLSCSQTLNHNVMYWYQQKSSQAPKLLFHYYDKDFNNEADTPDNFQSRRPNTSFCFLDIRSPGLGDTAMYLCATSRGLAQETQYFGPGTRLLVL.